This TCR beta chain was obtained from a study of blood T cell repertoires in COVID-19. Study-wide context: The cDNA or gDNA used as material had been derived from T cells, B-cell-depleted T cells, or PBMCs.

As originally analysed: Nucleated cell number was recorded as an estimate derived from reference gene primer amplification. TCRdb keeps only in-frame clones here, not all; method: immunoSEQ multiplex PCR. The V and J calls and clone size are taken from that table; D and trimming were inferred from the DNA. The sample lists 150,000 to 200,000 clones; approximately 84% were seen once. The germline V gene encodes CDR1 MNHEY and CDR2 SMNVEV (reference sequence). CDR3 length equals 17 residues. The ends lost 1 base at V and 8 bases at J; junction bases unmatched: 13. The sample was peripheral blood. This chain connects TRBV27 to TRBJ1-2; 10 positions match TRBD1. The clonotype was recovered from an elderly woman with acute or convalescent COVID-19. The CDR3 bases are TGTGCCAGCAGTTTATGGGGACAGGGGACCTTCGGGCGAGGCTACACCTTC. Translated, it gives CASSLWGQGTFGRGYTF.